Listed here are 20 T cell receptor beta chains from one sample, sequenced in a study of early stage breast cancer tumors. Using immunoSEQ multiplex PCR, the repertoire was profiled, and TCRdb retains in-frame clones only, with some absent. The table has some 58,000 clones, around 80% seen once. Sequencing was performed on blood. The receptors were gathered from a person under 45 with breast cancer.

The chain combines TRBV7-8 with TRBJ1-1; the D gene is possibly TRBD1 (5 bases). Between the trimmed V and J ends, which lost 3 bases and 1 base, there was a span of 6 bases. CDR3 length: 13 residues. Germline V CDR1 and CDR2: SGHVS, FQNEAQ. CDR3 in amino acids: CASSFQGNTEAFF. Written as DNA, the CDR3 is TGTGCCAGCAGCTTTCAGGGGAACACTGAAGCTTTCTTT.

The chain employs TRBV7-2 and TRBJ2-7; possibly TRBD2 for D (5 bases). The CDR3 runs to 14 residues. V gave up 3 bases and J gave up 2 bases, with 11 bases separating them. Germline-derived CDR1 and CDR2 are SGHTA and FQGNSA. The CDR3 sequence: CASSLSGDAYEQYF. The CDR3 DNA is TGTGCCAGCAGCTTGAGCGGTGATGCCTACGAGCAGTACTTC.

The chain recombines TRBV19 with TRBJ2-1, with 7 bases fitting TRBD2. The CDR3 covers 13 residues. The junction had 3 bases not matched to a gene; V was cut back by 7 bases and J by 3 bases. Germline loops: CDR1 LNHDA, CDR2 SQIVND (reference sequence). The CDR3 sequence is CASTGTIYNEQFF. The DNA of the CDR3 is TGTGCCAGTACCGGGACTATCTACAATGAGCAGTTCTTC.

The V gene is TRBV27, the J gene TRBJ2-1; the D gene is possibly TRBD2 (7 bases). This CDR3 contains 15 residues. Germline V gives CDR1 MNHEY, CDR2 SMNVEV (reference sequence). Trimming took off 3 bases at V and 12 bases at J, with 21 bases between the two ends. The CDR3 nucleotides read TGTGCCAGCAGTTTGGTGGGGGGGGGTACAGGGACGCAGTTCTTC. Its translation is CASSLVGGGTGTQFF.

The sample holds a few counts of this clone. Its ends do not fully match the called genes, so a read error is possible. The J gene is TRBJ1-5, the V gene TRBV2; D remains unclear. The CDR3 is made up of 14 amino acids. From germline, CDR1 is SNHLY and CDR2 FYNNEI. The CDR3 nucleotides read TGTGCCAGCTGTGATCCAGTTAGCAATCAGCCCCAGCATTTT. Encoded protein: CASCDPVSNQPQHF.

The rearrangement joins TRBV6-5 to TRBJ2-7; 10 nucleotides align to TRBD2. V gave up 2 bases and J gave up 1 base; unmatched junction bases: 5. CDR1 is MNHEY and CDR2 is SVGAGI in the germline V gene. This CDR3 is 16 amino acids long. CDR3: CASSYTRTSGSYEQYF. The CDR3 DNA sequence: TGTGCCAGCAGTTACACCCGGACTAGCGGTTCCTACGAGCAGTACTTC.

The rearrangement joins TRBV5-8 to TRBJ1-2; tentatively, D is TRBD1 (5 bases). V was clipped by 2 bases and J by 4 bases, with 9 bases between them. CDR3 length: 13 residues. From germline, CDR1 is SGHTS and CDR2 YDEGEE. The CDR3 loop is CASSLTGTYGYTF. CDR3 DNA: TGTGCCAGCAGCTTAACAGGCACCTATGGCTACACCTTC.

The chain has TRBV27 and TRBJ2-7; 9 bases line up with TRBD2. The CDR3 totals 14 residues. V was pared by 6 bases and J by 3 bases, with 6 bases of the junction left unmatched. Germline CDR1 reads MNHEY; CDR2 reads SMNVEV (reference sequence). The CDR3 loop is CASRLAGALYEQYF. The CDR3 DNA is TGTGCCAGCAGACTAGCGGGTGCCCTCTACGAGCAGTACTTC.

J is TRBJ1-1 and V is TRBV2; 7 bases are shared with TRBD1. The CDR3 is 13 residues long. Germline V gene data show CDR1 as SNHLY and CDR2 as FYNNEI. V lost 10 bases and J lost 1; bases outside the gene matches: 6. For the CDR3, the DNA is TGTGCCACGCAGGGACAGCCGAACACTGAAGCTTTCTTT. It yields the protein CATQGQPNTEAFF.

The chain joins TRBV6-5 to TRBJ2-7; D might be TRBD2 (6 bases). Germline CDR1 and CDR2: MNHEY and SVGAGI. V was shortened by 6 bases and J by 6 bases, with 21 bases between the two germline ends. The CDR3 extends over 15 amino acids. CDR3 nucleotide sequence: TGTGCCAGCAGCCCCGCCGGGGAGGACTTTGGCGAGCAGTACTTC. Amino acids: CASSPAGEDFGEQYF.

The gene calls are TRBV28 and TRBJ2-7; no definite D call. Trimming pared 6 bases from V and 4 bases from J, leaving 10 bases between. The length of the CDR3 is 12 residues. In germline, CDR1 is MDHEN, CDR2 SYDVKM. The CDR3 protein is CASSIRDYEQYF. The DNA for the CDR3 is TGTGCCAGCAGCATCAGAGATTACGAGCAGTACTTC.

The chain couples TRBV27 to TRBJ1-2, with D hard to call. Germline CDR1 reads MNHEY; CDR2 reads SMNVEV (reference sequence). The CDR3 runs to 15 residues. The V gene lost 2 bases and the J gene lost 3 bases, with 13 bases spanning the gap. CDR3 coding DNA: TGTGCCAGCAGTTTAAGGGAAAACGAGTACTATGGCTACACCTTC. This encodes CASSLRENEYYGYTF.

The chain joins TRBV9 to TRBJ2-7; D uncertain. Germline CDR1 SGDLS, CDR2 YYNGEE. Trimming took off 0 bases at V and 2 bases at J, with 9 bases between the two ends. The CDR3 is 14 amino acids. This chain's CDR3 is CASSVAPGTYEQYF. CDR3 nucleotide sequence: TGTGCCAGCAGCGTAGCTCCAGGTACCTACGAGCAGTACTTC.

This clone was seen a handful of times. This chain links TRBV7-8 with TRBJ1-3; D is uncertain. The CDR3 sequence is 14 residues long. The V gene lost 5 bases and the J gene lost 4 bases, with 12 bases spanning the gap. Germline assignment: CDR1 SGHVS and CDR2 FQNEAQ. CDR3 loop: CASSQRGSGNTIYF. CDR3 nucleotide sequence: TGTGCCAGCAGCCAGCGGGGTTCGGGAAACACCATATATTTT.

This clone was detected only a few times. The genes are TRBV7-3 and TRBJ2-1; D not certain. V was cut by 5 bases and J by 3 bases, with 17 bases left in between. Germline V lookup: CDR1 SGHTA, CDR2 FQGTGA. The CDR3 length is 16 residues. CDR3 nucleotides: TGTGCCAGCAGCCCCTCATCTGGCCCATACTACAATGAGCAGTTCTTC. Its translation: CASSPSSGPYYNEQFF.

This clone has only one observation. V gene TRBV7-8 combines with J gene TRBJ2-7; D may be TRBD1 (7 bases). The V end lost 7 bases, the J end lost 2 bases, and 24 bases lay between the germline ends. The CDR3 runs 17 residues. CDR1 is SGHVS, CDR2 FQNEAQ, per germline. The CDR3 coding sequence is TGTGCCAGCACGCTGGAGGGGTGGGGGACAGAACCCTACGAGCAGTACTTC. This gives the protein CASTLEGWGTEPYEQYF. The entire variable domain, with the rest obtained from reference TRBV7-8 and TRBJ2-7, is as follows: GAGVSQSPRYKVAKRGQDVALRCDPISGHVSLFWYQQALGQGPEFLTYFQNEAQLDKSGLPSDRFFAERPEGSVSTLKIQRTQQEDSAVYLCASTLEGWGTEPYEQYFGPGTRLTVT.

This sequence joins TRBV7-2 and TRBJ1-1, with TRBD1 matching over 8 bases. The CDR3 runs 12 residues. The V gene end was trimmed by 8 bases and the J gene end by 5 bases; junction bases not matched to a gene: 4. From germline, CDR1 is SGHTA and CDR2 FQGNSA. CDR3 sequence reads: CASQGAWTEAFF. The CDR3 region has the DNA TGTGCCAGCCAGGGGGCATGGACTGAAGCTTTCTTT.

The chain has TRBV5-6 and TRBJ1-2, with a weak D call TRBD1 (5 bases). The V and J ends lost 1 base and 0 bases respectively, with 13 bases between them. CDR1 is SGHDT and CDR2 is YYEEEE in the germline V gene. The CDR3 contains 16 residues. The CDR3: CASSLMTVTTNYGYTF. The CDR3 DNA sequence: TGTGCCAGCAGCTTGATGACAGTTACAACTAACTATGGCTACACCTTC.

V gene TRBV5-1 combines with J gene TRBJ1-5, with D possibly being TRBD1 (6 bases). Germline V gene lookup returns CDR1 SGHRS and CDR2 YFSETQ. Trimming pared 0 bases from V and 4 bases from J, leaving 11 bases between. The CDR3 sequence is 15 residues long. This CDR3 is CASSLADSVNQPQHF. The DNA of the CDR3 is TGCGCCAGCAGCTTGGCGGACAGCGTAAATCAGCCCCAGCATTTT.

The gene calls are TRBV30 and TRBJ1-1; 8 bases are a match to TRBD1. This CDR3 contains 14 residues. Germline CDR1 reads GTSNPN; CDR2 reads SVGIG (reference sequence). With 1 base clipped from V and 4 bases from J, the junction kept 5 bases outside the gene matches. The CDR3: CAWSEGQGATEAFF. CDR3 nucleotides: TGTGCCTGGAGTGAAGGTCAGGGGGCCACTGAAGCTTTCTTT.